The clone carrying this TCR beta chain was detected many times. Its antigen is currently unknown. Germline V gene sequence: CDR1 SGHRS, CDR2 YFSETQ. The CDR3 is 16 amino acids. The V gene end was trimmed by 0 bases and the J gene end by 8 bases; junction bases not matched to a gene: 10. TCRdb reprocessed the 5' RACE reads with MiXCR, giving one entry per CDR3 protein. The repertoire includes 100,000 to 110,000 distinct CDR3 sequences, under 6.5% of them detected once, and roughly 12% sits in the top ten. This sample was included in a study of identical twins. Study-level results: Out-of-frame TCR alpha sharing observed in monozygotic twins exceeded model estimates. In zero-insertion analyses, partial confounding could arise from invariant MAIT and iNKT cells. Those out-of-frame alpha sequences shared by twins showed an excess of low generation probability.

V usage is TRBV5-1 and J usage is TRBJ2-1; 8 bases are shared with TRBD2. The TCR originated in a woman in her forties or fifties in good health. Sequencing was performed on memory T cells sorted from blood. CDR3 bases: TGCGCCAGCAGCTTGGACTTCGGGAGGGCGATCGATGAGCAGTTCTTC. Amino acid sequence: CASSLDFGRAIDEQFF.